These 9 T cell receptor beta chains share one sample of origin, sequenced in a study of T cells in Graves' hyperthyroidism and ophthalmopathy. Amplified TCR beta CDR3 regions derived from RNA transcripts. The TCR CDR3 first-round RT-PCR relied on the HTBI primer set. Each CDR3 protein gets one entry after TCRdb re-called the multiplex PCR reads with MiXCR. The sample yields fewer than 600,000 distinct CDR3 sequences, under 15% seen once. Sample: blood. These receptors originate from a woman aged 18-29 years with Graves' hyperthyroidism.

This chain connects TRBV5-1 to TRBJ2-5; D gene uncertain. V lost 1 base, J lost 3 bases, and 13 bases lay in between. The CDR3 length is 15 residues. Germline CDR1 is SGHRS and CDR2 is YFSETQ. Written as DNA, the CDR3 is TGCGCCAGCAGCTTGAGTAATGGCTTTAAAGAGACCCAGTACTTC. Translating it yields CASSLSNGFKETQYF.

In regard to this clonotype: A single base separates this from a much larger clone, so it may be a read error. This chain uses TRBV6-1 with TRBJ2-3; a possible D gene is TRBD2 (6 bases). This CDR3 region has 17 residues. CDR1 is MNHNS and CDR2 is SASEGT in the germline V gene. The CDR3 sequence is CATSLGRDWDGTDTQSF. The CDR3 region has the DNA TGTGCCACCTCCCTGGGGCGGGACTGGGATGGTACAGATACGCAGTCTTTT.

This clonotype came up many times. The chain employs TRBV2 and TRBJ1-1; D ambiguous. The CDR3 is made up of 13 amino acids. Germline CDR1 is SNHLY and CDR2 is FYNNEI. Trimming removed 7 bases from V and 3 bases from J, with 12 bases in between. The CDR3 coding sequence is TGTGCCAGCAATAAGGACCCAGACACTGAAGCTTTCTTT. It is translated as CASNKDPDTEAFF.

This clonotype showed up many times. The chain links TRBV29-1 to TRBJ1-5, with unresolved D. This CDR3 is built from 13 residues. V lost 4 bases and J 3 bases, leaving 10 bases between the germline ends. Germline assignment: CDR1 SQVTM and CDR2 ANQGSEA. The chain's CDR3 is CSVVWASNQPQHF. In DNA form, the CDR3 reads TGCAGCGTTGTGTGGGCCTCCAATCAGCCCCAGCATTTT.

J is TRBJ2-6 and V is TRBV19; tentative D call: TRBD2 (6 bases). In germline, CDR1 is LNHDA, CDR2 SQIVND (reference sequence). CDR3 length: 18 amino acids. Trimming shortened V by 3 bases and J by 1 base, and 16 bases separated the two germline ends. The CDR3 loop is CASSMAGYLSSGANVLTF. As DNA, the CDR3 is TGTGCCAGTAGTATGGCGGGATATTTATCTTCTGGGGCCAACGTCCTGACTTTC. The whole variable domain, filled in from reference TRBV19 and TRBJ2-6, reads DGGITQSPKYLFRKEGQNVTLSCEQNLNHDAMYWYRQDPGQGLRLIYYSQIVNDFQKGDIAEGYSVSREKKESFPLTVTSAQKNPTAFYLCASSMAGYLSSGANVLTFGAGSRLTVL.

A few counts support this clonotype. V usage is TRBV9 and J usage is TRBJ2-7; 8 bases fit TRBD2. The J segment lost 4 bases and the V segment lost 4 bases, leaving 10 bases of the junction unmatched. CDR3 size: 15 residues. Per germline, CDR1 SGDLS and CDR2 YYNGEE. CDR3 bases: TGTGCCAGCAGCCGACGCCCGGGACTAGTGTACGAGCAGTACGTC. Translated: CASSRRPGLVYEQYV.

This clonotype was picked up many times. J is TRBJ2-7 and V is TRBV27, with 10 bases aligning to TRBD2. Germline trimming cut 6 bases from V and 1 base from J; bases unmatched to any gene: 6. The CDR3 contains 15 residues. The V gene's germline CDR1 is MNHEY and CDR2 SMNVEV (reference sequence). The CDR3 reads CASSWTSGKSYEQYF. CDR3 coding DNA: TGTGCCAGCAGCTGGACTAGCGGAAAATCCTACGAGCAGTACTTC.

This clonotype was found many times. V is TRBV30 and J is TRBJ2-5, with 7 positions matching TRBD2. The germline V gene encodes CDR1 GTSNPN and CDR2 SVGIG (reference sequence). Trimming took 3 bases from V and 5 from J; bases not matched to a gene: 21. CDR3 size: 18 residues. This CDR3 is CAWRGGLAAAGSRETQYF. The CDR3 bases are TGTGCCTGGAGGGGTGGATTGGCGGCAGCGGGGAGTAGGGAGACCCAGTACTTC.

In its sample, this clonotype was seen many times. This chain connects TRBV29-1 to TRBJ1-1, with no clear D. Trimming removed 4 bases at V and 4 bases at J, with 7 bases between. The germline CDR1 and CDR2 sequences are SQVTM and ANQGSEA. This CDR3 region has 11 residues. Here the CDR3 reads CSVARITEAFF. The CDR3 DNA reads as TGCAGCGTTGCCCGGATCACTGAAGCTTTCTTT.